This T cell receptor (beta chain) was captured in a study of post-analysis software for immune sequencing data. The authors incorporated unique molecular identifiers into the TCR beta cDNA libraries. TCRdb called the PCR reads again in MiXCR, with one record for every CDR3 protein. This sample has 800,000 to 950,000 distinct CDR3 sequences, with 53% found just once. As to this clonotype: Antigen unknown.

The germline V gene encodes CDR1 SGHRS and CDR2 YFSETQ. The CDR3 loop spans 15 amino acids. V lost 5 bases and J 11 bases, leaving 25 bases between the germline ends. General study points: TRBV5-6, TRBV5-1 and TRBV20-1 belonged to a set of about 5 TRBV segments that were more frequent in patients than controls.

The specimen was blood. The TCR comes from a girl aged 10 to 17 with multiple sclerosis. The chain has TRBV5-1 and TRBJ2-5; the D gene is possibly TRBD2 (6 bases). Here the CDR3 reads CASRPELSGDYGQYF. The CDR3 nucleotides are TGCGCCAGCAGGCCCGAGCTTAGCGGTGACTACGGGCAGTACTTC.